This record looks at one T cell receptor beta chain sequence and its context. Libraries were prepared by immunoSEQ multiplex PCR; TCRdb keeps only in-frame clonotypes and omits some of them. In the table there are around 300,000 clones, 85% of which are singletons. This entry is derived from a study of blood T cell repertoires in COVID-19. V lost 10 bases to trimming and J lost 0 bases, with 12 bases between them. CDR1 is LNHDA, CDR2 SQIVND, per germline (reference sequence). This CDR3 comprises 13 residues. The sequence came from a human donor in a cohort sampled during active COVID-19. The chain joins TRBV19 to TRBJ2-5, with D perhaps matching TRBD2 (5 bases). Sequenced material: peripheral blood. The CDR3 nucleotides are TGTGCCACCAGTCGGGGAAACCAAGAGACCCAGTACTTC. Translation: CATSRGNQETQYF.